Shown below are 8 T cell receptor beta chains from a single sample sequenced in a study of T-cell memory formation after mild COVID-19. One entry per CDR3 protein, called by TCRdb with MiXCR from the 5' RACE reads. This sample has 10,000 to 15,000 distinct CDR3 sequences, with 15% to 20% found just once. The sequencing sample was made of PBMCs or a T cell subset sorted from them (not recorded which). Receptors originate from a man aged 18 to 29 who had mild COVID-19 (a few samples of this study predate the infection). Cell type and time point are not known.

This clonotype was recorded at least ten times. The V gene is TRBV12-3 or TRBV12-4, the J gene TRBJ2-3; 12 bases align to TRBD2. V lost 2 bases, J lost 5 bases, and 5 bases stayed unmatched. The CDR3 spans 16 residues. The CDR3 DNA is TGTGCCAGCAGTTTAAGGCGACTAGCGGGGGAAGATACGCAGTATTTT. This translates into CASSLRRLAGEDTQYF.

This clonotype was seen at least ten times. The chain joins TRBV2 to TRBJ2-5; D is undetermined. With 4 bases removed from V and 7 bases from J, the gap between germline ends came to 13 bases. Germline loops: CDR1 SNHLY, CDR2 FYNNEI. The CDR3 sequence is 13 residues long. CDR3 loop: CASSGLPEGTQYF. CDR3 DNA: TGTGCCAGCAGTGGCCTCCCGGAAGGGACCCAGTACTTC.

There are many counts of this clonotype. The CDR3 bases are TGTGCCAGCAGCTGGTCCACACTATTCTCCTACAATGAGCAGTTCTTC. Amino acids: CASSWSTLFSYNEQFF. This sequence joins TRBV5-5 and TRBJ2-1; D gene ambiguous. V was clipped by 3 bases and J by 0 bases, with 13 bases between them. This CDR3 has 16 residues. Germline V lookup: CDR1 SGHKS, CDR2 YYEKEE (reference sequence).

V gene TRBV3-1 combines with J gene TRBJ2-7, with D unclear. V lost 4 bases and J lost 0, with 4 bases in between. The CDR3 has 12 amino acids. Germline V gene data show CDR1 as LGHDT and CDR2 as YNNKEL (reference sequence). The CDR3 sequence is CASSRHSYEQYF. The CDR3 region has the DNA TGTGCCAGCAGCCGGCACTCCTACGAGCAGTACTTC.

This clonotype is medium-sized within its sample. The CDR3 sequence: CASSQEFGANQPQHF. The DNA for the CDR3 is TGCGCCAGCAGCCAAGAGTTTGGAGCTAATCAGCCCCAGCATTTT. This chain joins TRBV4-1 and TRBJ1-5; D is undetermined. Trimming took 0 bases from V and 4 from J, leaving 10 bases between them. Germline CDR1 reads MGHRA; CDR2 reads YSYEKL. CDR3 length: 15 amino acids.

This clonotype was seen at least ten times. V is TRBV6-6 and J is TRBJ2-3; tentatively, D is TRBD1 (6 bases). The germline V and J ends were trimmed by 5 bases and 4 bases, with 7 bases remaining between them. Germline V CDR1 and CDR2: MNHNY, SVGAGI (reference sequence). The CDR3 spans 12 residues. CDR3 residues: CASSPGADTQYF. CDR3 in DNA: TGTGCCAGCAGTCCAGGGGCAGATACGCAGTATTTT.

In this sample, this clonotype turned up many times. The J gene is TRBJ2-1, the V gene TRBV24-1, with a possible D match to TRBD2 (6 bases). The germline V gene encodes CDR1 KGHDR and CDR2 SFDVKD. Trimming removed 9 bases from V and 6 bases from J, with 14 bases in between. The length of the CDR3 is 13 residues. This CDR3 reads CATSFWRGNEQFF. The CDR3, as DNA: TGTGCCACCTCCTTTTGGCGGGGCAATGAGCAGTTCTTC.

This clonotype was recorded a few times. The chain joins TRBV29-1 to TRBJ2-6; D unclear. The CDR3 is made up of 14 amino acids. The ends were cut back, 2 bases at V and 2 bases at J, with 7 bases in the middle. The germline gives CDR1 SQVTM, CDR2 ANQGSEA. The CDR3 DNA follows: TGCAGCGTTGAATGGGTAACTGGGGCCAACGTCCTGACTTTC. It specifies CSVEWVTGANVLTF.